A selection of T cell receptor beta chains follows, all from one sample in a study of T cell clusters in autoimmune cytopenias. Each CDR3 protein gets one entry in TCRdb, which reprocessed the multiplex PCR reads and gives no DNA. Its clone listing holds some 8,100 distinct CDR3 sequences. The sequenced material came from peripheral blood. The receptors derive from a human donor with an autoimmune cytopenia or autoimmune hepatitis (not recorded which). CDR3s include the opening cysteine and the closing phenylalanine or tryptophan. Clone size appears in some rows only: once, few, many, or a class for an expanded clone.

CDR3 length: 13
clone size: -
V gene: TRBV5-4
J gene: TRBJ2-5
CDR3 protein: CASSSQNQETQYF

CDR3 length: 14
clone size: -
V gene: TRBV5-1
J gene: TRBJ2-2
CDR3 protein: CASSSTGPGGELFF

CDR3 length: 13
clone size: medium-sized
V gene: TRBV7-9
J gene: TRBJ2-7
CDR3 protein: CASSLQGDYEQYF

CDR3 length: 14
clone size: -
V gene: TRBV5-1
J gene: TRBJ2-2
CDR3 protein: CASGLAGRTGELFF

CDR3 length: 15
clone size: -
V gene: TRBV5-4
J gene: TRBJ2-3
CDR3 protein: CASSEPGQGSDTQYF

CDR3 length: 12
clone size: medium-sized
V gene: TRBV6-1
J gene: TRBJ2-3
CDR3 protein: CASSLGADTQYF

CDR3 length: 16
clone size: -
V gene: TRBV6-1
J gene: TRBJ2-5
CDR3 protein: CASSQVRRTFQETQYF

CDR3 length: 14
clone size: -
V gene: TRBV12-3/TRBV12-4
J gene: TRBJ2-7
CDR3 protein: CASSLNGGRDEQYF

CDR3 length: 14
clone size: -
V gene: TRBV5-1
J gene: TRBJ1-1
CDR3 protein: CASSFGGQNTEAFF

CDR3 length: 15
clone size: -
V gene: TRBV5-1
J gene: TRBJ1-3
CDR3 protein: CASTSRGSSGNTIYF

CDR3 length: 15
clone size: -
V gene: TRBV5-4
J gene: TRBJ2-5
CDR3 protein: CASSIIAGQQETQYF

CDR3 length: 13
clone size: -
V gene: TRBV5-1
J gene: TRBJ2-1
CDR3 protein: CASSFGPYNEQFF

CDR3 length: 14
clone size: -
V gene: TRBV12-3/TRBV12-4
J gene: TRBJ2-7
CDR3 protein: CASSLSGTLGEQYF

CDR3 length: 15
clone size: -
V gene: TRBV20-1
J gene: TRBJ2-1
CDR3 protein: CSARDWPSGKNEQFF

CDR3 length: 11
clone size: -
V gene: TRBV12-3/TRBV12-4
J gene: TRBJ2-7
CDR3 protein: CASSWHYEQYF

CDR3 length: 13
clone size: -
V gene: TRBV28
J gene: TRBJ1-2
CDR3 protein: CASSLSEVGGYTF

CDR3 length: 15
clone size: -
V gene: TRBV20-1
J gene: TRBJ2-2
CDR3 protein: CSARVAGLNTGELFF

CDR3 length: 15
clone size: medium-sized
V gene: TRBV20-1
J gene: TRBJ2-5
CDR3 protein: CSAIVGSASQETQYF

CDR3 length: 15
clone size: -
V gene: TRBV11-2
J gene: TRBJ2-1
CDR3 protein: CASSPRLAQNNEQFF

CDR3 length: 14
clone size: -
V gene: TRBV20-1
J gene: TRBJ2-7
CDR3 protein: CSAVAGGNSYEQYF

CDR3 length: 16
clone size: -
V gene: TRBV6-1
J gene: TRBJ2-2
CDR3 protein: CASSEWGARNTGELFF

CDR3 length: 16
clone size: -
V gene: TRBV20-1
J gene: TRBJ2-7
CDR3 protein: CSAVSTGATYSYEQYF